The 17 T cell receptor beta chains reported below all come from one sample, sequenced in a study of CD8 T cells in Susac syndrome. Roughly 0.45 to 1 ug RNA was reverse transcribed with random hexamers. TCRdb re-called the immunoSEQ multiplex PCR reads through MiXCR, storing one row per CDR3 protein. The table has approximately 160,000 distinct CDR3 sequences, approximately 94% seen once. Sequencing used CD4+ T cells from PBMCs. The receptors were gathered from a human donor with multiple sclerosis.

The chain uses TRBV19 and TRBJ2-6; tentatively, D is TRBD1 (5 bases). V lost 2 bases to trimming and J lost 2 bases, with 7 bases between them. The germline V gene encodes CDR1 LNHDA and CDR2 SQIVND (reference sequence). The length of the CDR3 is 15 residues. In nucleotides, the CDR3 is TGTGCCAGTAGTATAAGCAGGGCTGGGGCCAACGTCCTGACTTTC. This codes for CASSISRAGANVLTF.

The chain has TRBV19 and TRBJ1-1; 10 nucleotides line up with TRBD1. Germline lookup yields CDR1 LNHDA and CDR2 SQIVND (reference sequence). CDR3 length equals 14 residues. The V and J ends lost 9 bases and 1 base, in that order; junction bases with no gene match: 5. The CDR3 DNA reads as TGTGCCAGCATCGACAGGGGGCCGAACACTGAAGCTTTCTTT. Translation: CASIDRGPNTEAFF.

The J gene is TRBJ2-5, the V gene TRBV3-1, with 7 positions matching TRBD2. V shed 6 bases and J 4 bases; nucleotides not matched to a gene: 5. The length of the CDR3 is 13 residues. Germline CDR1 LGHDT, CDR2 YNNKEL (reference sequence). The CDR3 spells CASRPTGGETQYF. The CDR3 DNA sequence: TGTGCCAGCAGACCCACGGGGGGAGAGACCCAGTACTTC.

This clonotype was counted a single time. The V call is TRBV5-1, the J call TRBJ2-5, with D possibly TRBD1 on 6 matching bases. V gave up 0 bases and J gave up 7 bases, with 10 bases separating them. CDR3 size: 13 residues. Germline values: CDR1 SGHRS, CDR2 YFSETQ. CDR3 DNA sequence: TGCGCCAGCAGCTTGGTACAGGGTGGGACCCAGTACTTC. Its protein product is CASSLVQGGTQYF.

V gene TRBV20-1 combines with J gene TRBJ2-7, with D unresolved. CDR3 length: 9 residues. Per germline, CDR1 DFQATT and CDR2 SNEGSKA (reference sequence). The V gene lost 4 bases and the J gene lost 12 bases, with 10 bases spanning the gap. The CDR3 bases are TGCAGTGCTATCCGGGCCTCGTACTTC. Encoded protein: CSAIRASYF.

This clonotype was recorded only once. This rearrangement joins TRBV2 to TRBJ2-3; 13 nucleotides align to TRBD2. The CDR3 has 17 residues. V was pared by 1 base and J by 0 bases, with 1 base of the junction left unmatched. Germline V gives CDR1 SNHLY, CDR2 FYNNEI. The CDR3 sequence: CASSEGTSGRSTDTQYF. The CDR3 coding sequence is TGTGCCAGCAGTGAAGGGACTAGCGGGAGAAGCACAGATACGCAGTATTTT.

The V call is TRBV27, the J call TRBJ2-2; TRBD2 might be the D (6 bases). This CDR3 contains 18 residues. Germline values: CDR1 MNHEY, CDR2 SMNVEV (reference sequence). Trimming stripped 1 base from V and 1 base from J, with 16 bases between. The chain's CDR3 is CASSLWPPGDMNTGELFF. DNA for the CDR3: TGTGCCAGCAGTTTATGGCCTCCGGGGGATATGAACACCGGGGAGCTGTTTTTT.

The CDR3 DNA is TGTGCCAGCGTAGAAAGATCCAACAATGAGCAGTTCTTC. Its protein is CASVERSNNEQFF. The V call is TRBV27, the J call TRBJ2-1, with D unclear. Germline V CDR1 and CDR2: MNHEY, SMNVEV (reference sequence). V was cut by 8 bases and J by 5 bases, with 13 bases left in between. The CDR3 runs to 13 residues.

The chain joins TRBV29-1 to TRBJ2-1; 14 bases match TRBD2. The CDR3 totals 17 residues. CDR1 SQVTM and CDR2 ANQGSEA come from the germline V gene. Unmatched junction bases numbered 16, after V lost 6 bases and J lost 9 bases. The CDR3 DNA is TGCAGCGTCTCCCGACTAGCGGGGGGGCCTCACCTGGGTGAGCAGTTCTTC. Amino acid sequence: CSVSRLAGGPHLGEQFF.

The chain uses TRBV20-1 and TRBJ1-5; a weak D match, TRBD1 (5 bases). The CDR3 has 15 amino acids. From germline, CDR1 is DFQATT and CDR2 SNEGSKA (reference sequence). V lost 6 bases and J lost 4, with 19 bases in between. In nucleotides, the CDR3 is TGCAGTGCCCGGGACCTGGGGGTTCCTAATCAGCCCCAGCATTTT. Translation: CSARDLGVPNQPQHF.

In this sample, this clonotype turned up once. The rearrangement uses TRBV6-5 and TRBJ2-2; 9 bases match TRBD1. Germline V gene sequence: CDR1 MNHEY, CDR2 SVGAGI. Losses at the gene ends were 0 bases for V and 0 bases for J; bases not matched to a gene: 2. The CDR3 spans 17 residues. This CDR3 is CASSYSGQGTNTGELFF. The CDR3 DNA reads TGTGCCAGCAGTTACTCCGGACAGGGGACGAACACCGGGGAGCTGTTTTTT.

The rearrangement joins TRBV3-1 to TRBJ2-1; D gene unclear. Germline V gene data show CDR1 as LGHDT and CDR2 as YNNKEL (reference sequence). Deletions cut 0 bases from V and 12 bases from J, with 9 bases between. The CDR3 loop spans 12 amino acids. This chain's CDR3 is CASSQDRVVQFF. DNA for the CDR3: TGTGCCAGCAGCCAAGATCGGGTGGTGCAGTTCTTC.

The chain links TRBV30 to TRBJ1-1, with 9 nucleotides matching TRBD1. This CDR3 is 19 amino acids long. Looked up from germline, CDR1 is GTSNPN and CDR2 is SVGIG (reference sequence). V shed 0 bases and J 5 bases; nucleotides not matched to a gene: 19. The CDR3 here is CAWSVFLWVKGQGRTEAFF. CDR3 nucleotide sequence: TGTGCCTGGAGTGTTTTCCTTTGGGTAAAGGGACAGGGAAGGACTGAAGCTTTCTTT. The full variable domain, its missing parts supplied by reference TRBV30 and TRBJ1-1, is SQTIHQWPATLVQPVGSPLSLECTVEGTSNPNLYWYRQAAGRGLQLLFYSVGIGQISSEVPQNLSASRPQDRQFILSSKKLLLSDSGFYLCAWSVFLWVKGQGRTEAFFGQGTRLTVV.

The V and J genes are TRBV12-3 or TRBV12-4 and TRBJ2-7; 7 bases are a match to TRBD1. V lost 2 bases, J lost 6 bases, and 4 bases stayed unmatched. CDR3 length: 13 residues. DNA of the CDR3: TGTGCCAGCAGTTTAACAGGGGTAAGCGAGCAGTACTTC. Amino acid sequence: CASSLTGVSEQYF.

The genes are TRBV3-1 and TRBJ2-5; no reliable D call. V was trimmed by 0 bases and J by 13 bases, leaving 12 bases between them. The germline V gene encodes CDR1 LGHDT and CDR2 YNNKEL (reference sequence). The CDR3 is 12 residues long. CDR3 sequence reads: CASSQDSRLPYF. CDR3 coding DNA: TGTGCCAGCAGCCAAGATTCGAGACTCCCGTACTTC.

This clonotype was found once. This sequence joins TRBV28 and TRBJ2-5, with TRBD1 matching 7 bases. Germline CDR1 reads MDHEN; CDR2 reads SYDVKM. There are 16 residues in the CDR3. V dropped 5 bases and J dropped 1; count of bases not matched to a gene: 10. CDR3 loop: CASSLLAGTVQETQYF. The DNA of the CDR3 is TGTGCCAGCAGTCTTTTAGCCGGGACAGTCCAAGAGACCCAGTACTTC.

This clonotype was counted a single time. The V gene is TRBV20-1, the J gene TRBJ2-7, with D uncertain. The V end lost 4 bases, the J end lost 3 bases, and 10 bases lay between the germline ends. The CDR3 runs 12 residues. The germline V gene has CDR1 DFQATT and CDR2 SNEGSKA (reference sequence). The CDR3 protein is CSAKARHYEQYF. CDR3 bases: TGCAGTGCTAAGGCCCGTCACTACGAGCAGTACTTC.